This TCR beta chain was sequenced for a study of blood T cell repertoires in COVID-19. At the level of the study: Acute and convalescent COVID-19 samples came from the United States, Italy and Spain.

In the original workflow: Estimation of nucleated cell counts relied on the amplification of reference gene primers. TCRdb keeps only in-frame clones here, not all; method: immunoSEQ multiplex PCR. The V and J calls and clone size come from that table; D and trimming were worked out from the DNA. This sample yields just over 300,000 clones, of which 86% are seen a single time; about 4% belongs to the top ten. Symptom resolution, clearance, or two negative PCRs marked donors in Cohort 3 as recovered. This TCR came from a man between 25 and 39 years old who had recovered from COVID-19. The sample consisted of PBMCs or T cells enriched from blood (not recorded which).

In DNA, the CDR3 is TGTGCCAGCAGCACCGCAGGGGCGAACACTGAAGCTTTCTTT. It codes for CASSTAGANTEAFF. The gene calls are TRBV5-4 and TRBJ1-1, with a tentative D call TRBD1 (6 bases). Germline CDR1 SGHNT, CDR2 YYREEE (reference sequence). The CDR3 is made up of 14 amino acids. V was cut by 4 bases and J by 1 base, with 11 bases left in between. The whole variable domain, filled in from reference TRBV5-4 and TRBJ1-1, reads ETGVTQSPTHLIKTRGQQVTLRCSSQSGHNTVSWYQQALGQGPQFIFQYYREEENGRGNFPPRFSGLQFPNYSSELNVNALELDDSALYLCASSTAGANTEAFFGQGTRLTVV.